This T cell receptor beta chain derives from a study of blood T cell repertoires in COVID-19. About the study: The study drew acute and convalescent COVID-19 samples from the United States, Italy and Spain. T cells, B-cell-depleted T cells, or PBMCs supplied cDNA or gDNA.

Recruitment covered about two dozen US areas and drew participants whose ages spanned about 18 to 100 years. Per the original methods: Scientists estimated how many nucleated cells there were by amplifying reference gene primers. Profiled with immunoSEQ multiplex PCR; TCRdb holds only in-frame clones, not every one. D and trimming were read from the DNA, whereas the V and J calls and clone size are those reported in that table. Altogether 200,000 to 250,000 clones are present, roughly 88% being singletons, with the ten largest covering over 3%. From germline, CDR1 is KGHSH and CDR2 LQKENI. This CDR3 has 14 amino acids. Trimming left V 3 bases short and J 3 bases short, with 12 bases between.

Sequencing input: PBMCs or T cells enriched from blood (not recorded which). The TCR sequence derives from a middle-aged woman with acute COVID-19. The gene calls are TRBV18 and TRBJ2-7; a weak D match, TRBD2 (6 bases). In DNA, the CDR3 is TGTGCCAGCTCACCCTCTAGCGACGACTACGAGCAGTACTTC. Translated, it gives CASSPSSDDYEQYF.